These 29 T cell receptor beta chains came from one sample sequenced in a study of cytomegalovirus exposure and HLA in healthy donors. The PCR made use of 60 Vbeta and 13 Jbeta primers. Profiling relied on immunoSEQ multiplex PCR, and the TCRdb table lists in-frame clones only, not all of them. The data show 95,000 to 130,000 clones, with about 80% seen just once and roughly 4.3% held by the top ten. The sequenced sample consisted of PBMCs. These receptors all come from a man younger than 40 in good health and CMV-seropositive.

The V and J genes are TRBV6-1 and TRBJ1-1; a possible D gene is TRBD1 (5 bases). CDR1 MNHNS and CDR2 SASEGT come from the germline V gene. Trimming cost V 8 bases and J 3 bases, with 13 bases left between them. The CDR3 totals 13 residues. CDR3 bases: TGTGCCAGCGCTCCCGGACACCACACTGAAGCTTTCTTT. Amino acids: CASAPGHHTEAFF.

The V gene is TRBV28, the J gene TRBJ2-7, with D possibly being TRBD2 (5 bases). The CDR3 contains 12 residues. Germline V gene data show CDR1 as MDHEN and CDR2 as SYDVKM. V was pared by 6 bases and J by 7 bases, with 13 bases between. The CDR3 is CASRDGVREQYF. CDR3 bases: TGTGCCAGCAGGGACGGGGTGAGGGAGCAGTACTTC.

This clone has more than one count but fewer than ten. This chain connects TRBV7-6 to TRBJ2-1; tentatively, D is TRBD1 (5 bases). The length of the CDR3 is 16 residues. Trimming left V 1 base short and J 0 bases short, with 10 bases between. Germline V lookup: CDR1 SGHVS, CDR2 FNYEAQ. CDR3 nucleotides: TGTGCCAGCAGCTTAGTAGGGGAAATCTCCTACAATGAGCAGTTCTTC. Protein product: CASSLVGEISYNEQFF.

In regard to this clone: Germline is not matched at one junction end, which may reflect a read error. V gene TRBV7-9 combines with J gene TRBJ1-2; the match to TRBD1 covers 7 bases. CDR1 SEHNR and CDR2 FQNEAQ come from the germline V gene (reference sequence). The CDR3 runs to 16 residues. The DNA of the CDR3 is TGTTCCAGCAGCTCTGACAGGGTGGGGAAATCCTATGGCTACACCTTC. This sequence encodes CSSSSDRVGKSYGYTF.

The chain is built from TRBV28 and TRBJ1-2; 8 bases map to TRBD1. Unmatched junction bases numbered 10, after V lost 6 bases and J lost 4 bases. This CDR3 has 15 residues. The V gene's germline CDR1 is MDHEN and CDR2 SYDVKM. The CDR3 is CASRRLSGGFYGYTF. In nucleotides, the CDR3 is TGTGCCAGCAGGAGATTGTCAGGGGGCTTCTATGGCTACACCTTC.

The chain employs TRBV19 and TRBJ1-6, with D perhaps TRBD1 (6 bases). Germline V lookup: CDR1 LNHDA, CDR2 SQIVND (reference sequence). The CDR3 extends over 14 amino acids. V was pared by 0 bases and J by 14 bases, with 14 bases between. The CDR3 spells CASSIDPGQTSLHF. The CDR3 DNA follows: TGTGCCAGTAGTATAGACCCGGGACAAACCTCCCTCCACTTT.

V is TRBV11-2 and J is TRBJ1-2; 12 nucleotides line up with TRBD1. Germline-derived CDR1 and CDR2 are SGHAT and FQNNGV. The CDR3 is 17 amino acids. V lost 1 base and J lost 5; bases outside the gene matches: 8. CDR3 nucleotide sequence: TGTGCCAGCAGCTTAGGGCCGGGACAGGGGGCGTTTTATGGCTACACCTTC. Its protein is CASSLGPGQGAFYGYTF.

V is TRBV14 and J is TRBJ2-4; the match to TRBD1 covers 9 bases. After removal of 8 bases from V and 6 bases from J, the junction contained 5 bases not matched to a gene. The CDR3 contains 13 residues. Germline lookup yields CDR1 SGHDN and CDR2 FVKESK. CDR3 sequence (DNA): TGTGCCAGCGGTCGGACAGGGGTAAACATTCAGTACTTC. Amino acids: CASGRTGVNIQYF.

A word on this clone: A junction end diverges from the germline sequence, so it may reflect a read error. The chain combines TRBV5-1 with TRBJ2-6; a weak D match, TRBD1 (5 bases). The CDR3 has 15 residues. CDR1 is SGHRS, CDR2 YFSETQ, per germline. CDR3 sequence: CASSLGGSGANGLTF. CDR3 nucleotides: TGCGCCAGCAGCTTGGGCGGTTCTGGGGCCAACGGCCTGACTTTC. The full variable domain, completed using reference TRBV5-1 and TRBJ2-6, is KAGVTQTPRYLIKTRGQQVTLSCSPISGHRSVSWYQQTPGQGLQFLFEYFSETQRNKGNFPGRFSGRQFSNSRSEMNVSTLELGDSALYLCASSLGGSGANGLTFGAGSRLTVL.

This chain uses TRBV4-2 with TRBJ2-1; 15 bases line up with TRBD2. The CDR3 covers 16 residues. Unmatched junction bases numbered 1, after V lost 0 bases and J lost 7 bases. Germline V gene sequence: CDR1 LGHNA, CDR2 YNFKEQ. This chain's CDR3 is CASSQDGLAGGNEQFF. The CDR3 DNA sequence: TGTGCCAGCAGCCAAGATGGACTAGCGGGGGGGAATGAGCAGTTCTTC.

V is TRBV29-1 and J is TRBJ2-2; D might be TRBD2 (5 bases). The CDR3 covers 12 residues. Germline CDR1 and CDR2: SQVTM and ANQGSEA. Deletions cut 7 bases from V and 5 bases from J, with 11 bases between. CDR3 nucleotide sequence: TGCAGCGCTGTGCGAGGGACCGGGGAGCTGTTTTTT. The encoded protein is CSAVRGTGELFF.

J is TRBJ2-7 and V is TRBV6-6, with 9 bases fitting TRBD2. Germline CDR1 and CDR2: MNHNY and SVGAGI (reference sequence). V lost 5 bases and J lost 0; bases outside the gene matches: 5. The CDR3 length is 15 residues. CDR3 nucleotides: TGTGCCAGCAGTCGACTAGCGGCTAGCTCCTACGAGCAGTACTTC. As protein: CASSRLAASSYEQYF.

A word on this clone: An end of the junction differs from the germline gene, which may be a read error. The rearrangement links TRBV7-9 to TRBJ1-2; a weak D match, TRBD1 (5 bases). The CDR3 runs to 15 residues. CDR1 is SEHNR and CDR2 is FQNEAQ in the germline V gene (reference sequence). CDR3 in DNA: TGTTCCAGCACCAGTGGGCAGGGAGGCGGTCATGGCTACACCTTC. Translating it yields CSSTSGQGGGHGYTF.

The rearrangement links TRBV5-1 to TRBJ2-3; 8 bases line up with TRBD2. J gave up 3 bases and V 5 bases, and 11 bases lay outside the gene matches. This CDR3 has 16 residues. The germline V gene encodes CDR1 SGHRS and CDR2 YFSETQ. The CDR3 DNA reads TGCGCCAGCAGAGCACACCTAGCGGGTGCGACAGATACGCAGTATTTT. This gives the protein CASRAHLAGATDTQYF. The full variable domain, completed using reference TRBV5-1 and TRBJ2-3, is KAGVTQTPRYLIKTRGQQVTLSCSPISGHRSVSWYQQTPGQGLQFLFEYFSETQRNKGNFPGRFSGRQFSNSRSEMNVSTLELGDSALYLCASRAHLAGATDTQYFGPGTRLTVL.

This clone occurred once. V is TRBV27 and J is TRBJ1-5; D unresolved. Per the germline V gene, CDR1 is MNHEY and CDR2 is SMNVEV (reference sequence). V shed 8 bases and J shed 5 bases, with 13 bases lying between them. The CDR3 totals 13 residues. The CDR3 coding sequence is TGTGCCAGCTCTGATCCAGGTGATCAGCCCCAGCATTTT. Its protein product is CASSDPGDQPQHF.

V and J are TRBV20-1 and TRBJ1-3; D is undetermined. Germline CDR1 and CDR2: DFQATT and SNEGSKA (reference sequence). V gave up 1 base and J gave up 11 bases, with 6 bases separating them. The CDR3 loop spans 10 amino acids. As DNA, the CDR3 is TGCAGTGCTAGAGCCGGTCCCATATATTTT. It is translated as CSARAGPIYF.

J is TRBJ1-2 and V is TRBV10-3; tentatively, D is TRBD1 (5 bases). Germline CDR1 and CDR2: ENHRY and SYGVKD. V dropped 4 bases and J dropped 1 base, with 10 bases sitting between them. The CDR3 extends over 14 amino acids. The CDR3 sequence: CAISGGTYNYGYTF. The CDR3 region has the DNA TGTGCCATCAGTGGTGGGACTTATAACTATGGCTACACCTTC.

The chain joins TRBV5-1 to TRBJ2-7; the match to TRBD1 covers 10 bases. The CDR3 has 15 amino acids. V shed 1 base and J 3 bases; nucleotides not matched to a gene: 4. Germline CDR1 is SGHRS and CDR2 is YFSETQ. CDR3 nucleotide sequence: TGCGCCAGCAGCTTGATTGGGACAGGGGACTACGAGCAGTACTTC. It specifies CASSLIGTGDYEQYF. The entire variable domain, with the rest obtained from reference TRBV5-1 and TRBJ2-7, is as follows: KAGVTQTPRYLIKTRGQQVTLSCSPISGHRSVSWYQQTPGQGLQFLFEYFSETQRNKGNFPGRFSGRQFSNSRSEMNVSTLELGDSALYLCASSLIGTGDYEQYFGPGTRLTVT.

The DNA of the CDR3 is TGTGCCAGCAGCTTATTCCTAGCGGGACCTCACGAGCAGTACTTC. Protein sequence: CASSLFLAGPHEQYF. V and J are TRBV13 and TRBJ2-7; TRBD2 agrees at 9 bases. V lost 2 bases to trimming and J lost 5 bases; unmatched junction nucleotides: 7. Germline V gives CDR1 PRHDT, CDR2 FYEKMQ (reference sequence). The CDR3 consists of 15 residues.

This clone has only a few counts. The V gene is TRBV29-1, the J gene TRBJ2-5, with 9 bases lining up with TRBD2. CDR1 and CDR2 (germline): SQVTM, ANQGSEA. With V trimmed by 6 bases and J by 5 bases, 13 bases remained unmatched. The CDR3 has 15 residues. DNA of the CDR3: TGCAGCGTAAGGGCGGGAGGGTACGGTTGGGAGACCCAGTACTTC. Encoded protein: CSVRAGGYGWETQYF.

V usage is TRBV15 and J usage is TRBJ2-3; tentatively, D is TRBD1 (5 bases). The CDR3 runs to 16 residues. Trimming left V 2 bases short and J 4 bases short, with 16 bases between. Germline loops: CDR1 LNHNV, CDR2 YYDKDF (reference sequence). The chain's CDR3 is CATSRRSFQGSDTQYF. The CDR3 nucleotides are TGTGCCACCAGCAGACGTTCTTTTCAGGGTTCAGATACGCAGTATTTT.

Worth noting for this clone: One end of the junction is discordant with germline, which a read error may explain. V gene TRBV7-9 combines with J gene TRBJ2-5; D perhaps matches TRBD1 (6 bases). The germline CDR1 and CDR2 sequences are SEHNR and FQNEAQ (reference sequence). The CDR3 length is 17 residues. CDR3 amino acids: CSSSLVSGTLTSGTQYF. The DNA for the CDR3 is TGTTCCAGCAGCTTAGTTTCGGGGACACTAACCAGTGGGACCCAGTACTTC.

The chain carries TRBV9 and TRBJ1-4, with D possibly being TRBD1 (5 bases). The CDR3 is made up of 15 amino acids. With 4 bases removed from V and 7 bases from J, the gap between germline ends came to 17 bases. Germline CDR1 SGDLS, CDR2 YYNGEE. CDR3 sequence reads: CASSRTQGDSEKLFF. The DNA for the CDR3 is TGTGCCAGCAGCAGAACCCAGGGTGATAGTGAAAAACTGTTTTTT.

CDR3 nucleotides: TGTGCCAGCACCCTTGGGTCGGGAGGGAATCGAGAGCAGTTCTTC. Encoded protein: CASTLGSGGNREQFF. The chain combines TRBV11-3 with TRBJ2-1; 8 bases align to TRBD2. Trimming took 7 bases from V and 10 from J; bases not matched to a gene: 15. Germline V gene lookup returns CDR1 SGHNT and CDR2 YENEEA. There are 15 residues in the CDR3.

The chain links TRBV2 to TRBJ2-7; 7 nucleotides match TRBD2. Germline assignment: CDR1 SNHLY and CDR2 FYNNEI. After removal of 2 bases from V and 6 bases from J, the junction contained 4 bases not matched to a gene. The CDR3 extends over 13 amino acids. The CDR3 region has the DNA TGTGCCAGCAGTGAATATCCGGGAGGCGAGCAGTACTTC. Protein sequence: CASSEYPGGEQYF.

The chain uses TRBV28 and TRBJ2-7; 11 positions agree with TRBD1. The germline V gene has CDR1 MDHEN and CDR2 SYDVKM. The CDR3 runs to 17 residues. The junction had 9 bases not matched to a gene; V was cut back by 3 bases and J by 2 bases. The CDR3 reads CASSFHRDRGTTYEQYF. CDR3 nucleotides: TGTGCCAGCAGTTTTCACCGGGACAGGGGGACAACCTACGAGCAGTACTTC.

DNA for the CDR3: TGCGCCAGCAGCCAACCCCAGGGGCCAGGAGATAATTCACCCCTCCACTTT. This gives the protein CASSQPQGPGDNSPLHF. The chain carries TRBV4-3 and TRBJ1-6; possible D gene TRBD1, 6 bases. This CDR3 contains 17 residues. Trimming took off 2 bases at V and 5 bases at J, with 16 bases between the two ends. Per the germline V gene, CDR1 is LGHNA and CDR2 is YSLEER.

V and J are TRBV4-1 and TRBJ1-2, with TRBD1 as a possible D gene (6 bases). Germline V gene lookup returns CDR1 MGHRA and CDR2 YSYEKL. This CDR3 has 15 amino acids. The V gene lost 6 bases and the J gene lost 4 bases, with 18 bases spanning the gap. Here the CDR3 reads CASRTGHLNIYGYTF. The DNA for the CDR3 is TGCGCCAGCAGGACGGGACACCTGAACATCTATGGCTACACCTTC.

The CDR3 sequence is CASSLGQRNYGYTF. The CDR3 nucleotides read TGTGCCAGCAGCTTGGGACAGCGAAACTATGGCTACACCTTC. This rearrangement joins TRBV5-5 to TRBJ1-2, with D possibly TRBD1 on 5 matching bases. With 0 bases removed from V and 2 bases from J, the gap between germline ends came to 8 bases. This CDR3 spans 14 amino acids. Germline V CDR1 and CDR2: SGHKS, YYEKEE (reference sequence).